The 10 T cell receptor beta chains listed next were all sequenced from one sample in a study of T cells in Graves' hyperthyroidism and ophthalmopathy. The source material, RNA transcripts, was used to amplify TCR beta CDR3 regions. A set of HTBI primers served as the primers for a first-round RT-PCR of the TCR CDR3. TCRdb recomputed calls from the multiplex PCR reads with MiXCR, one row per CDR3 protein. The sample lists hundreds of thousands of distinct CDR3 sequences, less than 15% occurring once. Sequencing input: blood. These receptors came from a woman in her late teens or twenties with Graves' hyperthyroidism.

This clonotype was seen more than once but under ten times. The chain couples TRBV5-6 to TRBJ1-3; D unresolved. From germline, CDR1 is SGHDT and CDR2 YYEEEE. V lost 0 bases, J lost 4 bases, and 14 bases lay in between. The CDR3 runs 16 residues. The CDR3 is CASSLESSLVGNTIYF. For the CDR3, the DNA is TGTGCCAGCAGCTTGGAGTCATCCCTGGTCGGAAACACCATATATTTT. The complete variable domain, with remaining parts taken from reference TRBV5-6 and TRBJ1-3, reads DAGVTQSPTHLIKTRGQQVTLRCSPKSGHDTVSWYQQALGQGPQFIFQYYEEEERQRGNFPDRFSGHQFPNYSSELNVNALLLGDSALYLCASSLESSLVGNTIYFGEGSWLTVV.

This clonotype was found a few times. The CDR3: CASSPYRGVNSPLHF. As DNA, the CDR3 is TGCGCCAGCAGCCCATATAGAGGGGTAAATTCACCCCTCCACTTT. The chain links TRBV4-1 to TRBJ1-6; TRBD1 might be the D (5 bases). The CDR3 is 15 amino acids. The V end lost 4 bases, the J end lost 7 bases, and 14 bases lay between the germline ends. In germline, CDR1 is MGHRA, CDR2 YSYEKL.

This clonotype was picked up many times. The V gene is TRBV5-4, the J gene TRBJ1-2, with unresolved D. V was cut by 2 bases and J by 7 bases, with 12 bases left in between. There are 13 residues in the CDR3. CDR1 and CDR2 (germline): SGHNT, YYREEE (reference sequence). CDR3 sequence reads: CASSFGVLSGYTF. The DNA for the CDR3 is TGTGCCAGCAGCTTTGGGGTTTTAAGTGGCTACACCTTC.

This clonotype was seen only a few times. V usage is TRBV5-1 and J usage is TRBJ2-5; D is uncertain. The germline V and J ends were trimmed by 4 bases and 3 bases, with 10 bases remaining between them. Looked up from germline, CDR1 is SGHRS and CDR2 is YFSETQ. This CDR3 has 13 amino acids. The CDR3 DNA follows: TGCGCCAGCAGCCAAGAGGTCGAAGAGACCCAGTACTTC. It yields the protein CASSQEVEETQYF.

The CDR3 is CSARRGTQYF. As DNA, the CDR3 is TGCAGTGCCAGAAGGGGGACCCAGTACTTC. V usage is TRBV20-1 and J usage is TRBJ2-5; D perhaps matches TRBD1 (5 bases). The CDR3 consists of 10 residues. CDR1 and CDR2 from the germline V gene are DFQATT and SNEGSKA (reference sequence). V shed 6 bases and J shed 7 bases, with 9 bases lying between them.

This clonotype showed up many times. As DNA, the CDR3 is TGTGCCAGCAGCTCAGTAAATTGGAGCGGGGTTTACAATGAGCAGTTCTTC. Translation: CASSSVNWSGVYNEQFF. V gene TRBV11-2 combines with J gene TRBJ2-1; 7 bases are shared with TRBD2. Trimming removed 4 bases from V and 4 bases from J; junction bases left unmatched: 13. The CDR3 extends over 17 amino acids. The V gene's germline CDR1 is SGHAT and CDR2 FQNNGV.

This clonotype showed up many times. The chain combines TRBV7-9 with TRBJ2-5; TRBD1 aligns across 12 bases. Germline CDR1 SEHNR, CDR2 FQNEAQ (reference sequence). Trimming removed 6 bases from V and 5 bases from J; junction bases left unmatched: 7. The CDR3 runs 15 residues. CDR3 region: CASRYPGQGAETQYF. CDR3 nucleotides: TGTGCCAGCAGATACCCGGGACAGGGGGCCGAGACCCAGTACTTC.

This clonotype was recorded many times. V usage is TRBV2 and J usage is TRBJ1-5; D might be TRBD1 (6 bases). The CDR3 loop spans 16 amino acids. Trimming shortened V by 1 base and J by 4 bases, and 14 bases separated the two germline ends. CDR1 and CDR2 (germline): SNHLY, FYNNEI. The CDR3 region is CASSEGPGGPNQPQHF. CDR3 nucleotides: TGTGCCAGCAGTGAAGGCCCGGGGGGCCCAAATCAGCCCCAGCATTTT.

This clonotype was detected ten times or more. The chain has TRBV7-2 and TRBJ2-7, with 10 bases fitting TRBD1. CDR3 size: 15 residues. Germline V lookup: CDR1 SGHTA, CDR2 FQGNSA. V lost 3 bases to trimming and J lost 4 bases; unmatched junction nucleotides: 6. As DNA, the CDR3 is TGTGCCAGCAGCTTGGGACAGGGGAGGGAATACGAGCAGTACTTC. This gives the protein CASSLGQGREYEQYF.

This clonotype was observed a handful of times. The chain is built from TRBV7-9 and TRBJ1-5; 11 bases are shared with TRBD1. Trimming removed 2 bases from V and 2 bases from J; junction bases left unmatched: 11. The CDR3 has 19 residues. Germline V gives CDR1 SEHNR, CDR2 FQNEAQ (reference sequence). CDR3 region: CASSLTFGTGGIGNQPQHF. In DNA form, the CDR3 reads TGTGCCAGCAGCTTAACGTTTGGGACAGGGGGGATTGGCAATCAGCCCCAGCATTTT.